This T cell receptor (beta chain) came from a study of T-cell reconstitution after alpha-beta-depleted transplantation in children. Construction of the TCRbeta library involved unique molecular identifiers. TCRdb passed the PCR reads through MiXCR, listing each CDR3 protein once. The sample lists about 350,000 distinct CDR3 sequences, about 16% occurring once. This CDR3 comprises 16 residues. Trimming pared 1 base from V and 3 bases from J, leaving 12 bases between. Germline lookup yields CDR1 MGHRA and CDR2 YSYEKL. Study-wide points: The origin of high day-60 TCRbeta diversity in some patients lay in surviving recipient T cells and thymic progenitors.

For this clonotype: Its target is not known.

This sequence joins TRBV4-1 and TRBJ1-4; TRBD1 might be the D (5 bases). The sequencing here drew on PBMCs, mostly from graft donor cells, taken 360 days after TCRalphabeta/CD19-depleted stem cell transplant. The source is a male patient aged 2 to 10 who had a stem cell transplant for acute lymphoblastic leukemia, so the T cells may come from the graft donor. The CDR3 sequence is CASSQGRQNANEKLFF. Here the CDR3 DNA reads TGCGCCAGCAGCCAAGGTCGACAGAACGCTAATGAAAAACTGTTTTTT.